The 21 T cell receptor beta chains reported below all come from one sample, sequenced in a study of T-cell memory formation after mild COVID-19. TCRdb fed the 5' RACE reads into MiXCR, producing one record per CDR3 protein. The data contain roughly 300,000 distinct CDR3 sequences, about 17% of them singletons. Sequenced input: PBMCs or a T cell subset sorted from them (not recorded which). These receptors were collected from a man aged 18-30 years who had mild COVID-19 (a few samples of this study predate the infection). Cell type and time point are not known.

This clonotype was counted between two and nine times. The rearrangement links TRBV4-3 to TRBJ2-2; D possibly corresponds to TRBD1 (5 bases). The germline V gene encodes CDR1 LGHNA and CDR2 YSLEER. The CDR3 has 18 amino acids. Trimming cost V 0 bases and J 2 bases, with 16 bases left between them. The CDR3 spells CASSQERSGQINTGELFF. The DNA for the CDR3 is TGCGCCAGCAGCCAAGAGCGGTCAGGACAAATCAACACCGGGGAGCTGTTTTTT.

This clonotype has just a few counts. This chain links TRBV12-3 or TRBV12-4 with TRBJ1-1; maybe TRBD1 (5 bases). V lost 5 bases to trimming and J lost 1 base, with 14 bases between them. The CDR3 sequence is 15 residues long. In DNA, the CDR3 is TGTGCCAGCAGTCCACAGGTGGCAGGGAACACTGAAGCTTTCTTT. Encoded protein: CASSPQVAGNTEAFF.

The chain is built from TRBV7-3 and TRBJ2-1; 7 nucleotides match TRBD1. CDR3 length: 14 amino acids. The J segment lost 5 bases and the V segment lost 5 bases, leaving 6 bases of the junction unmatched. Looked up from germline, CDR1 is SGHTA and CDR2 is FQGTGA. CDR3 region: CASSPGTAHNEQFF. CDR3 DNA: TGTGCCAGCAGCCCCGGGACAGCCCACAATGAGCAGTTCTTC.

The gene calls are TRBV5-1 and TRBJ2-2, with a possible D match to TRBD2 (6 bases). The CDR3 covers 16 residues. Germline-derived CDR1 and CDR2 are SGHRS and YFSETQ. The ends were cut back, 4 bases at V and 4 bases at J, with 17 bases in the middle. The CDR3 reads CASSHGEAVGTGELFF. The CDR3 DNA is TGCGCCAGCAGCCATGGGGAGGCGGTCGGCACCGGGGAGCTGTTTTTT. Complete variable domain (other parts from reference TRBV5-1 and TRBJ2-2): KAGVTQTPRYLIKTRGQQVTLSCSPISGHRSVSWYQQTPGQGLQFLFEYFSETQRNKGNFPGRFSGRQFSNSRSEMNVSTLELGDSALYLCASSHGEAVGTGELFFGEGSRLTVL.

This chain connects TRBV27 to TRBJ2-2; 9 nucleotides align to TRBD2. V was pared by 7 bases and J by 3 bases, with 9 bases of the junction left unmatched. The CDR3 totals 16 residues. The V gene's germline CDR1 is MNHEY and CDR2 SMNVEV (reference sequence). Here the CDR3 reads CASTLLAGWDTGELFF. The CDR3, as DNA: TGTGCCAGCACTCTTCTAGCGGGGTGGGACACCGGGGAGCTGTTTTTT.

This clonotype was found a few times. Compared with germline, one end of the junction differs, possibly owing to a read error. This rearrangement joins TRBV7-3 to TRBJ2-7; no firm D call. The CDR3 extends over 16 amino acids. CDR1 SGHTA and CDR2 FQGTGA come from the germline V gene. CDR3 nucleotides: TGTGCCAGCAGCCTAACTCCAGGTTATCAAGCCTACGAGCAGTACTTC. This sequence encodes CASSLTPGYQAYEQYF.

The chain links TRBV7-3 to TRBJ2-1, with 15 bases lining up with TRBD2. V shed 5 bases and J 4 bases; nucleotides not matched to a gene: 3. Per the germline V gene, CDR1 is SGHTA and CDR2 is FQGTGA. This CDR3 has 16 amino acids. The CDR3 loop is CASSRGLAGGYNEQFF. CDR3 nucleotide sequence: TGTGCCAGCAGCAGGGGACTAGCGGGGGGATACAATGAGCAGTTCTTC.

This clonotype was seen a few times. CDR3 loop: CASSLEAGGETQYF. The CDR3, as DNA: TGTGCCAGCAGCTTAGAAGCAGGGGGGGAGACCCAGTACTTC. The chain is built from TRBV11-2 and TRBJ2-5, with a weak D call TRBD1 (7 bases). The ends were cut back, 0 bases at V and 5 bases at J, with 10 bases in the middle. Germline V CDR1 and CDR2: SGHAT, FQNNGV. The CDR3 is 14 residues long.

This clonotype was recorded a few times. V is TRBV4-1 and J is TRBJ2-5; possibly TRBD1 for D (5 bases). This CDR3 region has 14 residues. CDR1 and CDR2 from the germline V gene are MGHRA and YSYEKL. The V gene lost 4 bases and the J gene lost 2 bases, with 11 bases spanning the gap. The CDR3 protein is CASSPQGLQETQYF. DNA for the CDR3: TGCGCCAGCAGCCCGCAGGGTTTACAAGAGACCCAGTACTTC.

The genes are TRBV7-8 and TRBJ1-5; possible D gene TRBD1, 5 bases. The V and J ends lost 4 bases and 1 base respectively, with 14 bases between them. Germline V gene data show CDR1 as SGHVS and CDR2 as FQNEAQ. The CDR3 consists of 16 residues. The CDR3 sequence: CASSSDRLKSNQPQHF. The CDR3 DNA reads TGTGCCAGCAGCTCTGACAGACTTAAAAGCAATCAGCCCCAGCATTTT.

The CDR3 sequence is CASRTTGGRETQYF. The CDR3 DNA sequence: TGTGCCAGCAGAACAACAGGAGGACGGGAGACCCAGTACTTC. This chain uses TRBV6-2 or TRBV6-3 with TRBJ2-5, with D tentatively TRBD1 or TRBD2 (5 bases each). V gave up 6 bases and J gave up 5 bases, with 16 bases separating them. The CDR3 contains 14 residues. Germline CDR1 is MNHEY and CDR2 is SVGEGT.

V gene TRBV11-2 combines with J gene TRBJ2-1; 10 positions agree with TRBD1. This CDR3 is 15 amino acids long. Trimming at V came to 5 bases and at J to 8 bases, leaving 9 bases not matched to a gene. Germline CDR1 and CDR2: SGHAT and FQNNGV. The CDR3 DNA reads as TGTGCCAGCAGCCCACGGGACAGGGGAGCGTATGAGCAGTTCTTC. Its protein product is CASSPRDRGAYEQFF.

A few counts support this clonotype. The chain uses TRBV7-2 and TRBJ2-7; a weak D match, TRBD1 (5 bases). V was pared by 4 bases and J by 7 bases, with 14 bases between. In germline, CDR1 is SGHTA, CDR2 FQGNSA. The CDR3 spans 13 residues. The CDR3 nucleotides read TGTGCCAGCAGCTCATGGACAAATCGGGAGCAGTACTTC. It codes for CASSSWTNREQYF.

This clonotype was counted between two and nine times. This sequence joins TRBV29-1 and TRBJ1-2; weak D call: TRBD1 (5 bases). V lost 0 bases and J 2 bases, leaving 7 bases between the germline ends. There are 13 residues in the CDR3. Germline V gene sequence: CDR1 SQVTM, CDR2 ANQGSEA. The CDR3 region is CSVEDWGNYGYTF. CDR3 nucleotides: TGCAGCGTTGAAGATTGGGGGAACTATGGCTACACCTTC.

This clonotype was observed at least ten times. V usage is TRBV7-2 and J usage is TRBJ2-3; D gene ambiguous. The CDR3 consists of 13 residues. The germline V and J ends were trimmed by 2 bases and 4 bases, with 7 bases remaining between them. Germline V CDR1 and CDR2: SGHTA, FQGNSA. The CDR3 coding sequence is TGTGCCAGCAGCTTATCACCAGCAGATACGCAGTATTTT. This codes for CASSLSPADTQYF.

The genes are TRBV28 and TRBJ1-2; D unresolved. CDR3 length equals 15 residues. Trimming stripped 3 bases from V and 6 bases from J, with 17 bases between. The germline V gene has CDR1 MDHEN and CDR2 SYDVKM. CDR3 loop: CASSFIFRIENGYTF. The CDR3 DNA sequence: TGTGCCAGCAGTTTCATTTTCAGGATTGAGAATGGCTACACCTTC.

The genes are TRBV7-6 and TRBJ2-2; TRBD1 agrees at 11 bases. The germline CDR1 and CDR2 sequences are SGHVS and FNYEAQ. This CDR3 contains 16 residues. Unmatched junction bases numbered 3, after V lost 1 base and J lost 5 bases. CDR3 in amino acids: CASSLVDRGLTGELFF. CDR3 sequence (DNA): TGTGCCAGCAGCTTAGTGGACAGGGGGCTAACCGGGGAGCTGTTTTTT.

This clonotype was seen many times. The CDR3 here is CASTISGANVLTF. Written as DNA, the CDR3 is TGTGCCAGTACCATCTCTGGGGCCAACGTCCTGACTTTC. The V and J genes are TRBV19 and TRBJ2-6; D is unclear. Per the germline V gene, CDR1 is LNHDA and CDR2 is SQIVND (reference sequence). The CDR3 is made up of 13 amino acids. Trimming removed 7 bases from V and 0 bases from J, with 4 bases in between. The variable domain in full, with the rest retrieved from reference TRBV19 and TRBJ2-6, is DGGITQSPKYLFRKEGQNVTLSCEQNLNHDAMYWYRQDPGQGLRLIYYSQIVNDFQKGDIAEGYSVSREKKESFPLTVTSAQKNPTAFYLCASTISGANVLTFGAGSRLTVL.

V usage is TRBV7-9 and J usage is TRBJ1-1; D is ambiguous. The CDR3 length is 16 residues. Trimming removed 5 bases at V and 3 bases at J, with 19 bases between. Germline CDR1 and CDR2: SEHNR and FQNEAQ (reference sequence). For the CDR3, the DNA is TGTGCCAGCAGCCTTGCCCCGCCGGGTTTCGACACTGAAGCTTTCTTT. Amino acids: CASSLAPPGFDTEAFF.

This chain uses TRBV6-5 with TRBJ2-7, with TRBD2 matching over 7 bases. Trimming took 2 bases from V and 3 from J; bases not matched to a gene: 4. Germline CDR1 reads MNHEY; CDR2 reads SVGAGI. The CDR3 totals 14 residues. The DNA for the CDR3 is TGTGCCAGCAGTTACGGTTGGGGGGGCTACGAGCAGTACTTC. Protein: CASSYGWGGYEQYF.

The chain couples TRBV4-1 to TRBJ2-7; D tentatively fits TRBD1 or TRBD2 (6 bases each). Between the trimmed V and J ends, which lost 3 bases and 4 bases, there was a span of 10 bases. Germline CDR1 MGHRA, CDR2 YSYEKL. The CDR3 is made up of 13 amino acids. The CDR3 is CASSQGGPYEQYF. CDR3 in DNA: TGCGCCAGCAGCCAGGGGGGCCCATACGAGCAGTACTTC.